The clone carrying this TCR beta chain was recorded a few times. V was pared by 1 base and J by 7 bases, with 10 bases between. This CDR3 has 13 residues. The V gene's germline CDR1 is LGHDT and CDR2 YNNKEL (reference sequence). The data were taken from a study of T-cell reconstitution after alpha-beta-depleted transplantation in children. A library of TCRbeta sequences, prepared with unique molecular identifiers, was generated. In TCRdb, the PCR reads were re-called with MiXCR into one record per CDR3 protein. The repertoire holds some 350,000 distinct CDR3 sequences, with approximately 10% as singletons.

The rearrangement joins TRBV3-1 to TRBJ1-1; D perhaps matches TRBD1 (5 bases). The sequencing used PBMCs from the stem cell graft donor, collected from the stem cell graft. The TCR comes from a human donor who donated a stem cell graft to a child with acute lymphoblastic leukemia. The CDR3 nucleotides are TGTGCCAGCAGCCAAGGTCCGGGACTTGAAGCTTTCTTT. Translating gives CASSQGPGLEAFF.